The rows below give T cell receptor beta chains drawn from one sample of a study of tumor and adjacent non-tumor tissue in lung cancer. TCRdb re-called the multiplex PCR reads with MiXCR, one entry per CDR3 protein. The data show about 78,000 distinct CDR3 sequences, with over 80% seen just once and 13% held by the top ten. Source material: lung tumor tissue. The receptors originated from a woman aged 50 to 60 with non-small cell lung cancer. Each CDR3 is given with its conserved first and last residue. D genes are given only for firm matches. Clone size is stated in some rows and not others, as once, few, many or a class when expanded.

clone size: NA; V gene: TRBV6-1; J gene: TRBJ2-5; D gene: TRBD2; CDR3 length: 16; CDR3 protein: CASSARLAGGIESQYF; CDR3 DNA: TGTGCCAGCAGTGCCCGACTAGCGGGAGGAATAGAGTCCCAATACTTC
clone size: NA; V gene: TRBV5-1; J gene: TRBJ2-5; D gene: TRBD2; CDR3 length: 15; CDR3 protein: CASSSPQRDQEIQYF; CDR3 DNA: TGCGCCAGCAGCTCCCCCCAGCGGGACCAAGAGATCCAGTACTTC
clone size: NA; V gene: TRBV6-2/TRBV6-3; J gene: TRBJ1-2; D gene: NA; CDR3 length: 15; CDR3 protein: CASSSSRGRRYGYTF; CDR3 DNA: TGTGCCAGCAGTTCTTCAAGAGGCCGTCGCTATGGCTACACATTC
clone size: many; V gene: TRBV24-1; J gene: TRBJ1-1; D gene: NA; CDR3 length: 11; CDR3 protein: CATSDATEAFF; CDR3 DNA: TGTGCCACCAGTGATGCCACTGAAGCTTTCTTT
clone size: NA; V gene: TRBV20-1; J gene: TRBJ2-5; D gene: NA; CDR3 length: 15; CDR3 protein: CSATKQTRSGGTQYF; CDR3 DNA: TGCAGTGCTACCAAACAGACGAGGAGCGGCGGGACCCAGTATTTC
clone size: NA; V gene: TRBV5-6; J gene: TRBJ2-3; D gene: NA; CDR3 length: 16; CDR3 protein: CASSPRFAAGTHTQYF; CDR3 DNA: TGTGCCAGCAGCCCCAGGTTCGCTGCAGGCACACATACGCAGTATTTT
clone size: NA; V gene: TRBV6-6; J gene: TRBJ2-4; D gene: NA; CDR3 length: 18; CDR3 protein: CPSSYGSADGSSKNIQYF; CDR3 DNA: TGCCCCAGCAGTTACGGTTCCGCGGACGGTTCTTCCAAAAACATTCAGTACTTC
clone size: NA; V gene: TRBV6-5; J gene: TRBJ2-7; D gene: TRBD2; CDR3 length: 15; CDR3 protein: CASSYSAGVIYELYF; CDR3 DNA: TGTGCCAGCAGTTACTCGGCGGGAGTTATCTACGAGCTGTACTTC
clone size: medium-sized; V gene: TRBV6-1; J gene: TRBJ2-7; D gene: TRBD2; CDR3 length: 18; CDR3 protein: CASSEAHGSGSGSIGQYF; CDR3 DNA: TGTGCCAGCAGTGAAGCGCACGGGAGCGGGAGTGGATCAATTGGGCAGTACTTC
clone size: NA; V gene: TRBV6-1; J gene: TRBJ2-7; D gene: NA; CDR3 length: 14; CDR3 protein: CASSEGINYYEQYF; CDR3 DNA: TGTGCCAGCAGTGAAGGGATAAATTATTACGAGCAGTACTTC
clone size: medium-sized; V gene: TRBV5-4; J gene: TRBJ2-1; D gene: NA; CDR3 length: 14; CDR3 protein: CASSLGFSGNEQFF; CDR3 DNA: TGTGCCAGCAGCTTGGGGTTCTCGGGCAATGAGCAGTTCTTC
clone size: NA; V gene: TRBV29-1; J gene: TRBJ2-5; D gene: TRBD2; CDR3 length: 14; CDR3 protein: CSVDLAGEHETQYF; CDR3 DNA: TGCAGCGTTGATTTAGCGGGAGAGCATGAGACCCAGTACTTC
clone size: NA; V gene: TRBV12-3/TRBV12-4; J gene: TRBJ2-3; D gene: TRBD2; CDR3 length: 16; CDR3 protein: CTSTLAGGSSTDTQFF; CDR3 DNA: TGTACCAGCACCCTGGCGGGAGGGAGTAGCACAGATACGCAGTTTTTT
clone size: few; V gene: TRBV28; J gene: TRBJ1-5; D gene: NA; CDR3 length: 14; CDR3 protein: CASRLTGEWQPRHF; CDR3 DNA: TGTGCCAGCAGATTAACTGGCGAATGGCAGCCCCGGCATTTT
clone size: once; V gene: TRBV20-1; J gene: TRBJ2-3; D gene: TRBD1; CDR3 length: 16; CDR3 protein: CSAAGPMTGSADTPYF; CDR3 DNA: TGCAGTGCCGCCGGCCCTATGACAGGGAGCGCAGATACGCCGTATTTT
clone size: NA; V gene: TRBV6-6; J gene: TRBJ2-7; D gene: NA; CDR3 length: 15; CDR3 protein: CASSRPGRGAYEQCF; CDR3 DNA: TGTGCCAGCAGCCGACCGGGAAGGGGGGCTTACGAGCAGTGCTTC
clone size: few; V gene: TRBV6-1; J gene: TRBJ2-3; D gene: NA; CDR3 length: 15; CDR3 protein: CASSVSHTSTDMQYF; CDR3 DNA: TGTGCCAGCAGTGTCTCTCATACTAGCACAGATATGCAGTATTTT
clone size: few; V gene: TRBV29-1; J gene: TRBJ1-2; D gene: NA; CDR3 length: 12; CDR3 protein: CSVLGGDDGYTF; CDR3 DNA: TGCAGCGTCCTGGGGGGCGACGATGGCTACACCTTC
clone size: NA; V gene: TRBV6-1; J gene: TRBJ1-1; D gene: NA; CDR3 length: 13; CDR3 protein: CTSSEYRHAEAFF; CDR3 DNA: TGTACTAGCAGTGAATACAGGCACGCTGAAGCTTTCTTT
clone size: NA; V gene: TRBV20-1; J gene: TRBJ2-7; D gene: NA; CDR3 length: 15; CDR3 protein: CSARDSDSGRNEQYF; CDR3 DNA: TGCAGTGCTAGAGATTCGGATTCGGGTCGGAATGAGCAGTACTTC
clone size: once; V gene: TRBV4-1; J gene: TRBJ2-3; D gene: NA; CDR3 length: 14; CDR3 protein: CASSHPLVLDTQYF; CDR3 DNA: TGCGCCAGCAGCCACCCGTTAGTGTTAGATACGCAGTATTTT
clone size: NA; V gene: TRBV20-1; J gene: TRBJ2-7; D gene: NA; CDR3 length: 13; CDR3 protein: CSANPRAGREQYF; CDR3 DNA: TGCAGTGCTAATCCCCGTGCGGGTCGCGAGCAGTACTTC